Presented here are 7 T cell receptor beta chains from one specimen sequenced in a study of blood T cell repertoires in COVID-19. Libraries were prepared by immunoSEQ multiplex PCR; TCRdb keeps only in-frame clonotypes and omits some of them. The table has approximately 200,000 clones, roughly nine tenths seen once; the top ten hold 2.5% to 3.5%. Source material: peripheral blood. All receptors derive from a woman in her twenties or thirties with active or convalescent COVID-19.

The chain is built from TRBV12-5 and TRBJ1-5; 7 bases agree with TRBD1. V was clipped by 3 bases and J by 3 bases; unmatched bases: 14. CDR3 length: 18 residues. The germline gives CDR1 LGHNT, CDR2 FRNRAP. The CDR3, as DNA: TGTGCTAGTGGTTTTTCAGTAAAGACGACAGGGACCAATCAGCCCCAGCATTTT. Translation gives CASGFSVKTTGTNQPQHF.

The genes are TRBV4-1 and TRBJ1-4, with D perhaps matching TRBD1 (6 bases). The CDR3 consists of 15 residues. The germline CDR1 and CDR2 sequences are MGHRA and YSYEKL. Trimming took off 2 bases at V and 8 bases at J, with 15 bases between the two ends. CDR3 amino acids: CASSQPSGVGEKLFF. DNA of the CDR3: TGCGCCAGCAGCCAACCCTCAGGGGTTGGCGAAAAACTGTTTTTT.

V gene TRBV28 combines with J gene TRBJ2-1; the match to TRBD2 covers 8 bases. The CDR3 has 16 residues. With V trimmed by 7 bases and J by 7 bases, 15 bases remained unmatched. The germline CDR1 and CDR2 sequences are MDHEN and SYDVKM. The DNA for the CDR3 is TGTGCCAGCACCCTTGTGGGGCTAGCGGGCCCAAATGAGCAGTTCTTC. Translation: CASTLVGLAGPNEQFF.

This CDR3 is CASSPGTGLSRTQYF. CDR3 sequence (DNA): TGTGCCAGCAGTCCAGGGACAGGCTTGTCTCGGACCCAGTACTTC. This chain joins TRBV6-5 and TRBJ2-5; 8 positions match TRBD1. The CDR3 consists of 15 residues. V was clipped by 5 bases and J by 7 bases; unmatched bases: 12. Germline V gene lookup returns CDR1 MNHEY and CDR2 SVGAGI.

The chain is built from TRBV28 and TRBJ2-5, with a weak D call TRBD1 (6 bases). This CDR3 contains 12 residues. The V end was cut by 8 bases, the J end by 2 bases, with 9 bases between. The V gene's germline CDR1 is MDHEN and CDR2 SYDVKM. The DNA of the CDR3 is TGTGCCAGCTCGACAGGACAAGAGACCCAGTACTTC. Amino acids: CASSTGQETQYF.

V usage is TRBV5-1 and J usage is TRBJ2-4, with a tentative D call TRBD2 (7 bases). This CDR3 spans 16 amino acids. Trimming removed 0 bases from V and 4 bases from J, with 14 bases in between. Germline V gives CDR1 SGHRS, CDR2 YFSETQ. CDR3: CASSLAGGQKKNIQYF. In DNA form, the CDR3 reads TGCGCCAGCAGCTTGGCCGGGGGGCAAAAGAAAAACATTCAGTACTTC.

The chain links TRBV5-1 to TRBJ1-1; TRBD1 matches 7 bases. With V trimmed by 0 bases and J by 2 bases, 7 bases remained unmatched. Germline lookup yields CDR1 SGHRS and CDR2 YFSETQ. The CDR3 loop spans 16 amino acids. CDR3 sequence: CASSLEASGGNTEAFF. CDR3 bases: TGCGCCAGCAGCTTGGAGGCCTCAGGGGGTAACACTGAAGCTTTCTTT.